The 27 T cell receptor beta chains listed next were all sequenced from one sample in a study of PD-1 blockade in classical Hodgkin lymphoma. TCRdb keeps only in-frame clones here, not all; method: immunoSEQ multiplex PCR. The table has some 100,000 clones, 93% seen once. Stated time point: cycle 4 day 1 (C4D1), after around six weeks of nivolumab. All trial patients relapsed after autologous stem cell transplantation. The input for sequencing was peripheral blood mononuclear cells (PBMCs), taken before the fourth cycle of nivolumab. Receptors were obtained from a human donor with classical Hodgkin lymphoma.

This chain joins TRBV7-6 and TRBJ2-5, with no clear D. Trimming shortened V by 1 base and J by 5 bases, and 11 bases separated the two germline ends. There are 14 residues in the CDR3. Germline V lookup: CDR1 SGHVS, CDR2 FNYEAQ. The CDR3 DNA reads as TGTGCCAGCAGCTTAGTATTTACGACGGAGACCCAGTACTTC. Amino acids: CASSLVFTTETQYF.

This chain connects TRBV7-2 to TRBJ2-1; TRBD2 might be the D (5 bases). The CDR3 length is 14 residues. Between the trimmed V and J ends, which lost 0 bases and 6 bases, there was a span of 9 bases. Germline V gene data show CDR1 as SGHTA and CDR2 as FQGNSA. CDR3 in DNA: TGTGCCAGCAGCTTAGCGCTGCGGGCCAATGAGCAGTTCTTC. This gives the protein CASSLALRANEQFF.

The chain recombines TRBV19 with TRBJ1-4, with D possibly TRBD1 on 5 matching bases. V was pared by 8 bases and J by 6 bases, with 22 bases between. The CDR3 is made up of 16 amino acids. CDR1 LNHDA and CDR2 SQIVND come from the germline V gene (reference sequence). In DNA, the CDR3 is TGTGCCAGTCGGGACCCCCGGGTCGGATCGGATGAAAAACTGTTTTTT. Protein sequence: CASRDPRVGSDEKLFF.

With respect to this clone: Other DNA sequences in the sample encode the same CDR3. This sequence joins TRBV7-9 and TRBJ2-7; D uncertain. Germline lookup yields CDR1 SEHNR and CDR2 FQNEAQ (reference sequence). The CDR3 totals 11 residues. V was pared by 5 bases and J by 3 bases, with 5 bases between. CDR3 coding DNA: TGTGCCAGCAGCCCGGGCTACGAGCAGTACTTC. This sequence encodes CASSPGYEQYF.

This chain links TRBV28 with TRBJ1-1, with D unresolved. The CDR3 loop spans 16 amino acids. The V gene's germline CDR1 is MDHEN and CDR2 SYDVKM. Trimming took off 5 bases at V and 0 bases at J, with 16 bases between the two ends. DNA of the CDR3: TGTGCCAGCAGTCCCCTATCGGGCTCTATGAACACTGAAGCTTTCTTT. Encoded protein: CASSPLSGSMNTEAFF.

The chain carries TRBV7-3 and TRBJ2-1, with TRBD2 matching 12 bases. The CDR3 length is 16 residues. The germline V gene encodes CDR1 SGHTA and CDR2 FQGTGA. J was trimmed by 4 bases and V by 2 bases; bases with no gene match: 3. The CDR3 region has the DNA TGTGCCAGCAGCTTAGATGGACTAGCGGGATACAATGAGCAGTTCTTC. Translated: CASSLDGLAGYNEQFF. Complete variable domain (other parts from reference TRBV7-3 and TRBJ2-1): GAGVSQTPSNKVTEKGKYVELRCDPISGHTALYWYRQSLGQGPEFLIYFQGTGAADDSGLPNDRFFAVRPEGSVSTLKIQRTERGDSAVYLCASSLDGLAGYNEQFFGPGTRLTVL.

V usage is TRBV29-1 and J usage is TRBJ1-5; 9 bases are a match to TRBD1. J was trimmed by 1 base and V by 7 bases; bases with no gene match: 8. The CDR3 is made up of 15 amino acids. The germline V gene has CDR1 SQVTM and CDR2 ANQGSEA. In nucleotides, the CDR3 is TGCAGCGCGACGATTACAGGGGGCAGCAATCAGCCCCAGCATTTT. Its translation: CSATITGGSNQPQHF.

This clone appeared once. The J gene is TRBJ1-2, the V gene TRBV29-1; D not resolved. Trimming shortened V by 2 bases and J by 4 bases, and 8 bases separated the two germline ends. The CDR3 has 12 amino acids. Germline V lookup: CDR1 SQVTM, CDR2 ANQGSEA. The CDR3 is CSVEPTSYGYTF. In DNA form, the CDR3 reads TGCAGCGTTGAACCAACTAGCTATGGCTACACCTTC.

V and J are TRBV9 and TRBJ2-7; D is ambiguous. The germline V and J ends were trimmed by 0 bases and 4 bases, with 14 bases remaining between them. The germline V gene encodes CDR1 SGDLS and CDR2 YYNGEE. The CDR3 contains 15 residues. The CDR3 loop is CASSVGSQPLYEQYF. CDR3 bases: TGTGCCAGCAGCGTAGGGAGCCAACCGCTGTACGAGCAGTACTTC.

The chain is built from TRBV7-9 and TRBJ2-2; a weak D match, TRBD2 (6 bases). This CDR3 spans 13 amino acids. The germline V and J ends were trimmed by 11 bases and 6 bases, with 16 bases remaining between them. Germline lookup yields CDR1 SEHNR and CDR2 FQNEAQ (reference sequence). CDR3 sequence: CALTGERAGELFF. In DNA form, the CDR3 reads TGTGCCCTAACGGGGGAAAGGGCCGGGGAGCTGTTTTTT.

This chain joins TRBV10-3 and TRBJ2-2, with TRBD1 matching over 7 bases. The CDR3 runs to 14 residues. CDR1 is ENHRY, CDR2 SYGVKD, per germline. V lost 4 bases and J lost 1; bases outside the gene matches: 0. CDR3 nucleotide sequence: TGTGCCATCAGTGGACAGGGGAACACCGGGGAGCTGTTTTTT. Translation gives CAISGQGNTGELFF.

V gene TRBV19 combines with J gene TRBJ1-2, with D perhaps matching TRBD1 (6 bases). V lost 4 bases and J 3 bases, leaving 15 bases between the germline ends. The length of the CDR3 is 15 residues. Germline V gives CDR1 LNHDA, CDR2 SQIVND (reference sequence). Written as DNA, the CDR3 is TGTGCCAGTAGTACTCAGGGGAAGTATGACTATGGCTACACCTTC. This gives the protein CASSTQGKYDYGYTF.

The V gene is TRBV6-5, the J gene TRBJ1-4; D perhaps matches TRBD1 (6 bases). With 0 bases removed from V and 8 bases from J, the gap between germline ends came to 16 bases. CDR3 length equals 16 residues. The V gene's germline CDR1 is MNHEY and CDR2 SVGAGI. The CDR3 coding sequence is TGTGCCAGCAGTTACTCGACTCGGGGGCTAAGGGAAAAACTGTTTTTT. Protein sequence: CASSYSTRGLREKLFF.

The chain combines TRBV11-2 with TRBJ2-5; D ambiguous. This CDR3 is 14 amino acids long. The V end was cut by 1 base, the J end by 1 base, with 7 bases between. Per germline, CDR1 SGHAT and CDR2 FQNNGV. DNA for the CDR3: TGTGCCAGCAGCTTAGGGTCGGTCCAAGAGACCCAGTACTTC. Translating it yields CASSLGSVQETQYF.

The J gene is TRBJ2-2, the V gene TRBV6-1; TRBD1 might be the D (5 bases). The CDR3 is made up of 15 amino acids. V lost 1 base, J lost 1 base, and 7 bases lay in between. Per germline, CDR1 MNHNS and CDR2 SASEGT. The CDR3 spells CASSEEDKNTGELFF. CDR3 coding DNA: TGTGCCAGCAGTGAAGAGGACAAGAACACCGGGGAGCTGTTTTTT.

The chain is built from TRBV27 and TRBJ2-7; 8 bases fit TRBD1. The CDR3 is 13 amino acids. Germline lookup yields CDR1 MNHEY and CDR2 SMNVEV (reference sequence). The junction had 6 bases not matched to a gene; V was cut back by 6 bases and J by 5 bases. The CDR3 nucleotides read TGTGCCAGCAGGCAGCAGGGGGCACACGAGCAGTACTTC. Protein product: CASRQQGAHEQYF.

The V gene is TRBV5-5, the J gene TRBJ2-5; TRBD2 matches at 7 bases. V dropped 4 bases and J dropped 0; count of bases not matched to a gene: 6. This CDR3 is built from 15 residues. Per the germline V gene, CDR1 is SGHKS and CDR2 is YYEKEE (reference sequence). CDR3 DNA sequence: TGTGCCAGCAGCCCCCCTCTAGCGGACCAAGAGACCCAGTACTTC. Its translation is CASSPPLADQETQYF.

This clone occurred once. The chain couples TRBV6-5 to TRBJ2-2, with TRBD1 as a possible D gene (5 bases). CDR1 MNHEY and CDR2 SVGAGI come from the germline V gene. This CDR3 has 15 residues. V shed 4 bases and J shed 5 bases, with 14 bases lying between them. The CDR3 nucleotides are TGTGCCAGCAGTTCTACTCACAGGTGGACCGGGGAGCTGTTTTTT. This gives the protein CASSSTHRWTGELFF.

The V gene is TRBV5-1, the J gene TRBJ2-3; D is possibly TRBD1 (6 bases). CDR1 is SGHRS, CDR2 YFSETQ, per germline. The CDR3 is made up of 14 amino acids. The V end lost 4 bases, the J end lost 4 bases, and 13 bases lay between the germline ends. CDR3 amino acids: CASSDLQGSDTQYF. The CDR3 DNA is TGCGCCAGCAGCGACCTACAGGGCTCAGATACGCAGTATTTT.

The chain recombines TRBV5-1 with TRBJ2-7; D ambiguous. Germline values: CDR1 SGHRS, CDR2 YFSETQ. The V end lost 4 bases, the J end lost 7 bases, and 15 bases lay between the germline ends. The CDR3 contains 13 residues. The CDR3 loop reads CASSGESLGEQYF. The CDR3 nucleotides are TGCGCCAGCAGCGGCGAGAGTTTAGGGGAGCAGTACTTC.

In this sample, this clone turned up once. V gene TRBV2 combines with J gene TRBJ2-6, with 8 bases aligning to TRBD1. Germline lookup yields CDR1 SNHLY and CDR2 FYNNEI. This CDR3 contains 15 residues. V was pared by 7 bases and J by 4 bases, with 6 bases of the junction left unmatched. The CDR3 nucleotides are TGTGCCAGCACCCGGACAGGGTCCGGGGCCAACGTCCTGACTTTC. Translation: CASTRTGSGANVLTF.

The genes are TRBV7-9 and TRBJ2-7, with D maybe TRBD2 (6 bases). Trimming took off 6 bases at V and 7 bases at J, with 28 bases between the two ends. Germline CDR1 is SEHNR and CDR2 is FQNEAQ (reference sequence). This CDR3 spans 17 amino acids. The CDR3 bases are TGTGCCAGCAGTCTTAGAGGGACCGGGGGACCTTCTACGGAGCAGTACTTC. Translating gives CASSLRGTGGPSTEQYF.

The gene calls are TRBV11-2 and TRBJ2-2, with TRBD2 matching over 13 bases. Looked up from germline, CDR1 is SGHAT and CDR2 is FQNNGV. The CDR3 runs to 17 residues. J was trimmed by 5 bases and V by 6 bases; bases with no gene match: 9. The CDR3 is CASRTVRTSGRTGELFF. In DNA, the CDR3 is TGTGCCAGCAGGACAGTGAGGACTAGCGGGAGAACCGGGGAGCTGTTTTTT. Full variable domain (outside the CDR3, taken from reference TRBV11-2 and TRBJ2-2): EAGVAQSPRYKIIEKRQSVAFWCNPISGHATLYWYQQILGQGPKLLIQFQNNGVVDDSQLPKDRFSAERLKGVDSTLKIQPAKLEDSAVYLCASRTVRTSGRTGELFFGEGSRLTVL.

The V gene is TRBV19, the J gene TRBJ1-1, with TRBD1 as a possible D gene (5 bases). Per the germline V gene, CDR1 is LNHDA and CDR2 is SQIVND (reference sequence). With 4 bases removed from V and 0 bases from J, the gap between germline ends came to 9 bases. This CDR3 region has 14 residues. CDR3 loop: CASSRDLMNTEAFF. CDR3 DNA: TGTGCCAGTAGTAGGGACCTCATGAACACTGAAGCTTTCTTT.

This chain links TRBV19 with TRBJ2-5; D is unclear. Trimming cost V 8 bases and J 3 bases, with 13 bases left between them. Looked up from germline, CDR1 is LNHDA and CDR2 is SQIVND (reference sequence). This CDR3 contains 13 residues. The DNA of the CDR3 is TGTGCCAGTCACGGACCTGGCGAAGAGACCCAGTACTTC. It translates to CASHGPGEETQYF.

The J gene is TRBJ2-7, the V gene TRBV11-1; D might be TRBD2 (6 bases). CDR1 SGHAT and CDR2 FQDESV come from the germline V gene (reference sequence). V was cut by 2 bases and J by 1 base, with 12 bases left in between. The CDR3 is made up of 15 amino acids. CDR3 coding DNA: TGTGCCAGCAGCTTATCGGAGGGGAAATCCTACGAGCAGTACTTC. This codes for CASSLSEGKSYEQYF. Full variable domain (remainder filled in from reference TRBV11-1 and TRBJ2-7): EAEVAQSPRYKITEKSQAVAFWCDPISGHATLYWYRQILGQGPELLVQFQDESVVDDSQLPKDRFSAERLKGVDSTLKIQPAELGDSAMYLCASSLSEGKSYEQYFGPGTRLTVT.

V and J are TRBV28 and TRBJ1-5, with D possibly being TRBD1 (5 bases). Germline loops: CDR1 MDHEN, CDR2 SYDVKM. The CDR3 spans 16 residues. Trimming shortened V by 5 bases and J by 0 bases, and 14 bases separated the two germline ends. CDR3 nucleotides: TGTGCCAGCAGTAACTCTGGGGGGTATAGCAATCAGCCCCAGCATTTT. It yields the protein CASSNSGGYSNQPQHF.